This entry is about one T cell receptor beta chain. The entry originates in a study of control samples from healthy donors and cancer patients. Clones were sequenced by immunoSEQ multiplex PCR, and TCRdb holds only the in-frame ones, with some missing. The sample includes roughly 130,000 clones, about 93% seen only once; the top ten take around 2.5%. Trimming left V 3 bases short and J 0 bases short, with 11 bases between. Germline CDR1 and CDR2: MGHDK and SYGVNS. CDR3 length equals 15 residues. The chain combines TRBV25-1 with TRBJ1-1, with D possibly matching TRBD1 (6 bases). Sequencing was carried out using blood. The receptor's source is a man aged 18 to 30 in good health. CDR3 coding DNA: TGTGCCAGCAGTGATCTCAGGGGATTGAACACTGAAGCTTTCTTT. Its protein is CASSDLRGLNTEAFF.